This T cell receptor (beta chain) was captured by sequencing in a study of human T cells and chemical hapten exposure. Study background: Per-sample variation in TCR yield stemmed mainly from small pooled library volume differences. Regarding the study as a whole: Among TCRs, those above 1 in 1000 frequency were unaffected by DPC sensitization.

About this clonotype: Its antigen is currently unknown.

The library gave individual cDNA molecules unique molecular identifiers. TCRdb fed the RACE reads into MiXCR, producing one record per CDR3 protein. The profile covers about 79,000 distinct CDR3 sequences, with roughly 8.7% appearing a single time and approximately 1.5% taken by the ten largest. Time point denoted: healthy volunteer bleed at 6 weeks. Blood, whole and unfractionated, served as the source for total RNA extraction. Germline assignment: CDR1 ENHRY and CDR2 SYGVKD. The CDR3 consists of 16 residues. The V gene end was trimmed by 7 bases and the J gene end by 4 bases; junction bases not matched to a gene: 5.

The chain couples TRBV10-3 to TRBJ2-6; 12 bases match TRBD2. The material sequenced was whole blood. The TCR originated in a male donor in good health. Some clones in this sample may be carry-over from other donors' samples. CDR3 sequence reads: CAITGLAGTGANVLTF. DNA of the CDR3: TGTGCCATCACCGGACTAGCGGGGACCGGGGCCAACGTCCTGACTTTC.